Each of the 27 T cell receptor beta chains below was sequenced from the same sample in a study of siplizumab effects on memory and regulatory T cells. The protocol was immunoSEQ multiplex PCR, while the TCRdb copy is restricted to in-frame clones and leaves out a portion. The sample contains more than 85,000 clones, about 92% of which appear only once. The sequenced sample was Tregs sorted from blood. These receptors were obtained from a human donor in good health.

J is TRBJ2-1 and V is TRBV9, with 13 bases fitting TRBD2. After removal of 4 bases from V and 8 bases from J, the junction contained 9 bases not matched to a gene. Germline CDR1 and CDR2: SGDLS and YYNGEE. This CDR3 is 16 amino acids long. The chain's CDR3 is CASSLRLAGGIDEQFF. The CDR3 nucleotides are TGTGCCAGCAGCCTCCGACTAGCGGGAGGTATAGATGAGCAGTTCTTC.

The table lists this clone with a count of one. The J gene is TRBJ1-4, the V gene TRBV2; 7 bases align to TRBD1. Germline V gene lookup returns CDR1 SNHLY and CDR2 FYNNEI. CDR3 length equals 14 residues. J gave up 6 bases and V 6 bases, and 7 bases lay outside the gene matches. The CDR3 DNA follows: TGTGCCAGCAGCCTAAGGGGGCACGATGAAAAACTGTTTTTT. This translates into CASSLRGHDEKLFF.

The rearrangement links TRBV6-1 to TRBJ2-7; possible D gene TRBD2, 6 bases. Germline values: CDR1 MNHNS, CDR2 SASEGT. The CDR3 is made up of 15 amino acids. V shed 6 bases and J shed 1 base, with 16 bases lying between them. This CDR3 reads CASRRGGAASYEQYF. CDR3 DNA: TGTGCCAGCAGGAGGGGCGGGGCGGCTTCCTACGAGCAGTACTTC.

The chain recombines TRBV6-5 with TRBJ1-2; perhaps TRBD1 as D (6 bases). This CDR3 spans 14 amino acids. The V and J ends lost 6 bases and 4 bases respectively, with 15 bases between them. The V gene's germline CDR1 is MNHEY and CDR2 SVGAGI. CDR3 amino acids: CASSSGPGVYGYTF. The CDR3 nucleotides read TGTGCCAGCAGCTCGGGACCAGGGGTCTATGGCTACACCTTC.

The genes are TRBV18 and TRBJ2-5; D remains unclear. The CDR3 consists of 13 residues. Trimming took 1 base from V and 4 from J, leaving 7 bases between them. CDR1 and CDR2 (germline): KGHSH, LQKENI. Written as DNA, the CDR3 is TGTGCCAGCTCACCACGAACCTTAGAGACCCAGTACTTC. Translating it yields CASSPRTLETQYF.

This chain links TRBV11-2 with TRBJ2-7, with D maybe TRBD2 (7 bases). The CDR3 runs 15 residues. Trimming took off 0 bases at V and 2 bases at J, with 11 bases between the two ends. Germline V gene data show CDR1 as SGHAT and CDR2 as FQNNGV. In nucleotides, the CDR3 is TGTGCCAGCAGCTTAGATTTAGGGGGGGCCTACGAGCAGTACTTC. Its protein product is CASSLDLGGAYEQYF.

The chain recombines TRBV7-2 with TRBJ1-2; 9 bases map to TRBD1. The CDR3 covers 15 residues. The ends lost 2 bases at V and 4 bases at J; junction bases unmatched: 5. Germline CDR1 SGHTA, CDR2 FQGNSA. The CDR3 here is CASSLSEGQGYGYTF. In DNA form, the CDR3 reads TGTGCCAGCAGCTTATCCGAGGGACAGGGCTATGGCTACACCTTC. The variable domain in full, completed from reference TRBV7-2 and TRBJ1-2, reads GAGVSQSPSNKVTEKGKDVELRCDPISGHTALYWYRQSLGQGLEFLIYFQGNSAPDKSGLPSDRFSAERTGGSVSTLTIQRTQQEDSAVYLCASSLSEGQGYGYTFGSGTRLTVV.

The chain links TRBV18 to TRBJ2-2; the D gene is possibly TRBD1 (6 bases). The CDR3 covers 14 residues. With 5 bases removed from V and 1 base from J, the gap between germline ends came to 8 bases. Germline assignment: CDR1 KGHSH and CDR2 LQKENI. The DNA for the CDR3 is TGTGCCAGCTCATCGACAGGGAACACCGGGGAGCTGTTTTTT. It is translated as CASSSTGNTGELFF. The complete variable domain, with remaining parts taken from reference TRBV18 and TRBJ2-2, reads NAGVMQNPRHLVRRRGQEARLRCSPMKGHSHVYWYRQLPEEGLKFMVYLQKENIIDESGMPKERFSAEFPKEGPSILRIQQVVRGDSAAYFCASSSTGNTGELFFGEGSRLTVL.

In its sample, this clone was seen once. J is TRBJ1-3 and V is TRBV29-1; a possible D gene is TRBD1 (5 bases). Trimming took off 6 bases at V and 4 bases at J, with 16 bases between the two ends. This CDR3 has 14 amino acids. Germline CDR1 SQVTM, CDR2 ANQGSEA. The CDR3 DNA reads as TGCAGCGTAGTCCCTGGGACCGCCGGAAACACCATATATTTT. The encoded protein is CSVVPGTAGNTIYF. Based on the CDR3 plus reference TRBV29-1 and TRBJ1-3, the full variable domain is SAVISQKPSRDICQRGTSLTIQCQVDSQVTMMFWYRQQPGQSLTLIATANQGSEATYESGFVIDKFPISRPNLTFSTLTVSNMSPEDSSIYLCSVVPGTAGNTIYFGEGSWLTVV.

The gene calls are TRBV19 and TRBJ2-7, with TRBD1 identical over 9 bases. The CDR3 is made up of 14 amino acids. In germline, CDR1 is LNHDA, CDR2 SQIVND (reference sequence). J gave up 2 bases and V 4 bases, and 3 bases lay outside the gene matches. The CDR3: CASSKQGATYEQYF. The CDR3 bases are TGTGCCAGTAGTAAACAGGGGGCAACCTACGAGCAGTACTTC.

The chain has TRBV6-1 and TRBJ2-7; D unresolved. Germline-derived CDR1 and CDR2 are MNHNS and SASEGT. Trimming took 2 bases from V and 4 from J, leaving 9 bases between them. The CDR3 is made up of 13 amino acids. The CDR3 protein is CASSETPIYEQYF. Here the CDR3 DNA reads TGTGCCAGCAGTGAAACCCCCATATACGAGCAGTACTTC.

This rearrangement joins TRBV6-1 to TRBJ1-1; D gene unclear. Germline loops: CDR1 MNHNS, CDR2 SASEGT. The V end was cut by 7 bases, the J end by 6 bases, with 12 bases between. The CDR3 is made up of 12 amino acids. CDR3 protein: CASNNGGAEAFF. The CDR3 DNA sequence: TGTGCCAGCAACAATGGAGGCGCTGAAGCTTTCTTT.

CDR3 amino acids: CASNSRDQPQHF. The CDR3 DNA follows: TGTGCCAGCAACTCCAGGGATCAGCCCCAGCATTTT. J is TRBJ1-5 and V is TRBV2; the D gene is possibly TRBD1 (5 bases). The CDR3 extends over 12 amino acids. V dropped 7 bases and J dropped 5 bases, with 9 bases sitting between them. Germline-derived CDR1 and CDR2 are SNHLY and FYNNEI.

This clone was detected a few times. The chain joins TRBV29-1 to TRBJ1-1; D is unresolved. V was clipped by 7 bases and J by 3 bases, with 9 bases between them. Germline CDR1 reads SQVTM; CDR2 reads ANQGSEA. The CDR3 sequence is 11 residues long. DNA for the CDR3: TGCAGCGATGGGTGGGACACTGAAGCTTTCTTT. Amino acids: CSDGWDTEAFF.

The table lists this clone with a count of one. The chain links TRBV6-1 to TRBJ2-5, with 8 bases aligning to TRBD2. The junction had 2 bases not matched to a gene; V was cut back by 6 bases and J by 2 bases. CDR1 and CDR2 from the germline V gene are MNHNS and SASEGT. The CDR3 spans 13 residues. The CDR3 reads CASRERGQETQYF. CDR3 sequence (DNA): TGTGCCAGCAGGGAGCGGGGGCAAGAGACCCAGTACTTC.

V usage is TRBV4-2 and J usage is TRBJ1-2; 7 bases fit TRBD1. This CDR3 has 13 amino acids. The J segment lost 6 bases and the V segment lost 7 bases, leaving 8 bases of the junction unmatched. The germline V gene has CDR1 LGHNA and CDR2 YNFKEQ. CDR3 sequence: CASTRQGEHGYTF. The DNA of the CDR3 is TGTGCCAGCACCAGACAGGGCGAACATGGCTACACCTTC.

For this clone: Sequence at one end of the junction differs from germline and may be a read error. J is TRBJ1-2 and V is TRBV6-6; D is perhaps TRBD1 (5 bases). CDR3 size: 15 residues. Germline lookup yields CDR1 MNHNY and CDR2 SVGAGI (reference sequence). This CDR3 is CASSQYGHWNYGYAF. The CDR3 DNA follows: TGTGCCAGCAGCCAATACGGACATTGGAACTATGGCTACGCCTTC.

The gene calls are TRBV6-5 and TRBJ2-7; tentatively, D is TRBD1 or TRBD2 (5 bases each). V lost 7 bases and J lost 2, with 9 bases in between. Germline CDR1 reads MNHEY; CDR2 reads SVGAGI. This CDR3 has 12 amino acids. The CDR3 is CASKGPTYEQYF. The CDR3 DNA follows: TGTGCCAGCAAGGGACCCACCTACGAGCAGTACTTC.

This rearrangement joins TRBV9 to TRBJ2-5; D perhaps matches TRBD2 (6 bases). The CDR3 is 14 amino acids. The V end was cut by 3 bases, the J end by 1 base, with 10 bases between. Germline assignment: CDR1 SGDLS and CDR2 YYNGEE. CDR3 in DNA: TGTGCCAGCAGCGCCGGGACTGCCCAAGAGACCCAGTACTTC. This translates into CASSAGTAQETQYF.

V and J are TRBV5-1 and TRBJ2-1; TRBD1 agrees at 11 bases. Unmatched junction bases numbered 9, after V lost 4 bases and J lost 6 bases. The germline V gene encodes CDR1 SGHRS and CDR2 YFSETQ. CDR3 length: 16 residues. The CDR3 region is CASSPTGTGGRNEQFF. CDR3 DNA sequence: TGCGCCAGCAGCCCGACCGGGACAGGGGGTCGCAATGAGCAGTTCTTC.

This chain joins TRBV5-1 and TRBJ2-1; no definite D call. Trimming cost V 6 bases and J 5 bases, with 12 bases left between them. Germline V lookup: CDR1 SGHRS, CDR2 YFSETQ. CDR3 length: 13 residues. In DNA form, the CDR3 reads TGCGCCAGCACCCTGTCGGGCCACAATGAGCAGTTCTTC. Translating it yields CASTLSGHNEQFF. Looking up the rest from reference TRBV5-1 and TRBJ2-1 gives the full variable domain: KAGVTQTPRYLIKTRGQQVTLSCSPISGHRSVSWYQQTPGQGLQFLFEYFSETQRNKGNFPGRFSGRQFSNSRSEMNVSTLELGDSALYLCASTLSGHNEQFFGPGTRLTVL.

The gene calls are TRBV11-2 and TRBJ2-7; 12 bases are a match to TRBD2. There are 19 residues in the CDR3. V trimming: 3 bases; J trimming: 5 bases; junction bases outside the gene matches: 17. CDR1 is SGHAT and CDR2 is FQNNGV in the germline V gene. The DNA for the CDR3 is TGTGCCAGCAGCTTGACCGGACTAGCGGGGATAGGCGCTAACCACGAGCAGTACTTC. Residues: CASSLTGLAGIGANHEQYF.

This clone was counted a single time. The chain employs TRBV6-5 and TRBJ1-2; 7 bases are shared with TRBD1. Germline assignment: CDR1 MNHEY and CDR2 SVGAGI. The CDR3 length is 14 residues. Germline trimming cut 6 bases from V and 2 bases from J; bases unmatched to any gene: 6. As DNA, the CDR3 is TGTGCCAGCAGACAGCTAGGGGGCAACTATGGCTACACCTTC. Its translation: CASRQLGGNYGYTF.

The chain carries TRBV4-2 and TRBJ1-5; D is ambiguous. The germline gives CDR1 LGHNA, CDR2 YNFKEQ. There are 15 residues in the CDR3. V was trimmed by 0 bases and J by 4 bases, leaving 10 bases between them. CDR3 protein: CASSQDLLWNQPQHF. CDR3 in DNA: TGTGCCAGCAGCCAAGATCTGTTGTGGAATCAGCCCCAGCATTTT.

The CDR3 nucleotides read TGTGCCATCAGTGACGCTAGCATCCCAGAGACCCAGTACTTC. It encodes CAISDASIPETQYF. J is TRBJ2-5 and V is TRBV10-3; a possible D gene is TRBD2 (5 bases). The CDR3 covers 14 residues. With 3 bases removed from V and 4 bases from J, the gap between germline ends came to 12 bases. The germline V gene encodes CDR1 ENHRY and CDR2 SYGVKD.

The CDR3 sequence: CASSVIRQVPYGYTF. Here the CDR3 DNA reads TGTGCCAGCAGTGTCATCCGACAGGTCCCCTATGGCTACACCTTC. The rearrangement links TRBV2 to TRBJ1-2, with D perhaps matching TRBD1 (6 bases). Germline loops: CDR1 SNHLY, CDR2 FYNNEI. V was clipped by 4 bases and J by 4 bases, with 16 bases between them. The CDR3 covers 15 residues. The full variable domain, completed using reference TRBV2 and TRBJ1-2, is EPEVTQTPSHQVTQMGQEVILRCVPISNHLYFYWYRQILGQKVEFLVSFYNNEISEKSEIFDDQFSVERPDGSNFTLKIRSTKLEDSAMYFCASSVIRQVPYGYTFGSGTRLTVV.

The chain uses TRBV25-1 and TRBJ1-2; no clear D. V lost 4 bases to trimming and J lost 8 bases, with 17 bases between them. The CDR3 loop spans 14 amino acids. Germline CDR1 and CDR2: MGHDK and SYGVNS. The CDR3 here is CASSGNFWGSGYTF. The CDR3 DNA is TGTGCCAGCAGTGGGAATTTTTGGGGTAGCGGCTACACCTTC.